The sample holds many counts of the clone carrying this T cell receptor (beta chain). Its antigen is unidentified. One end of the junction is discordant with germline, which a read error may explain. The unsorted libraries were generated from a total of 2 million PBMCs, which had been stored in RNAlater at -80 C. Synthesis of cDNA was carried out by template-switch 5'RACE. The reaction used 10-nucleotide random UMIs. TCRdb reprocessed the 5' RACE reads with MiXCR, giving one entry per CDR3 protein. Of around 70,000 distinct CDR3 sequences listed, 4% to 6% are singletons. The data belong to a study of neurological immune-mediated disorders. The study, taken as a whole, reports: The absence of any CDR3 amino acid sequence shared by expanded clones across subjects suggests that repertoires were private in all groups.

The sample comprised PBMCs. This receptor was taken from a woman in her twenties or thirties with multiple sclerosis.

CDR3 region: CANSVGDEVWETQYF. In DNA form, the CDR3 reads TGTGCCAACAGCGTAGGCGACGAGGTGTGGGAGACCCAGTACTTC. The chain recombines TRBV9 with TRBJ2-5; no definite D call. The germline V gene encodes CDR1 SGDLS and CDR2 YYNGEE. This CDR3 has 15 amino acids.